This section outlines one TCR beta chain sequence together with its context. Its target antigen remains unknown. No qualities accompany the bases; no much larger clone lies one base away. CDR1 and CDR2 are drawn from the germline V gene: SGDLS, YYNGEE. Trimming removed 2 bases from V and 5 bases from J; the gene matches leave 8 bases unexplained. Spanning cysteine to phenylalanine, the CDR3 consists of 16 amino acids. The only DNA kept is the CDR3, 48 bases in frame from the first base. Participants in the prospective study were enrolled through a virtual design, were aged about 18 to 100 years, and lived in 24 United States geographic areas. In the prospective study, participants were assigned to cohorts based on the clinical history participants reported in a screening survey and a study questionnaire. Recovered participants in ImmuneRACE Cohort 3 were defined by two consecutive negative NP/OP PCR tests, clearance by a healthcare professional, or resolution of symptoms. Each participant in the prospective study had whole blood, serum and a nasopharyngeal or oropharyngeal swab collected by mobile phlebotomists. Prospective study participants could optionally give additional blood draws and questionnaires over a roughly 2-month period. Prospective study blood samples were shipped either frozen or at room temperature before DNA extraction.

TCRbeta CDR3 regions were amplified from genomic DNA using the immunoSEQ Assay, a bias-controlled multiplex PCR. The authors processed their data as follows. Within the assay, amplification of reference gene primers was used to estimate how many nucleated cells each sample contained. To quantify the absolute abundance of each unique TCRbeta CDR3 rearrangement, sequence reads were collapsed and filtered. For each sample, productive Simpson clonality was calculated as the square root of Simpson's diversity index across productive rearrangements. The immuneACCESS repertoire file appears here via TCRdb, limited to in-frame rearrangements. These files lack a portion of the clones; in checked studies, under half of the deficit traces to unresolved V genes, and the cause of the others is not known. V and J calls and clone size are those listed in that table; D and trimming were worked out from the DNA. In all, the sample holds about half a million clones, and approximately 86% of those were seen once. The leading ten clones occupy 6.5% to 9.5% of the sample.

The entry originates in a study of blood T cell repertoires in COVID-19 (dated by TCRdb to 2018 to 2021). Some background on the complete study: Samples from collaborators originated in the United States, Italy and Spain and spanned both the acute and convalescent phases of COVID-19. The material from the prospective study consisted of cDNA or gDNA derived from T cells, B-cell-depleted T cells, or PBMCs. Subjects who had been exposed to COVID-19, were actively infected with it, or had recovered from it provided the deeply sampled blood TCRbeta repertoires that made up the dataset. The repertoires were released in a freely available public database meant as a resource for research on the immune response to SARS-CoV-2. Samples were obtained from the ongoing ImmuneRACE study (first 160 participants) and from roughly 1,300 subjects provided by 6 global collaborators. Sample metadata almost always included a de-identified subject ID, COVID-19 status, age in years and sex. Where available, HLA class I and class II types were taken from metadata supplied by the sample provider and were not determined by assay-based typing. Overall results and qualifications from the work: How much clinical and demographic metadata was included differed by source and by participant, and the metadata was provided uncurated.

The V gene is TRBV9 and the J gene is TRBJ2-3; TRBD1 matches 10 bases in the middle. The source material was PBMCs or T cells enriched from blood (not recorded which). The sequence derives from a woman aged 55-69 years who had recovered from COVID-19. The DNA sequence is TGTGCCAGCAGCGTTCCTACAGGGACAGGGGAAGATACGCAGTATTTT. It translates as CASSVPTGTGEDTQYF.